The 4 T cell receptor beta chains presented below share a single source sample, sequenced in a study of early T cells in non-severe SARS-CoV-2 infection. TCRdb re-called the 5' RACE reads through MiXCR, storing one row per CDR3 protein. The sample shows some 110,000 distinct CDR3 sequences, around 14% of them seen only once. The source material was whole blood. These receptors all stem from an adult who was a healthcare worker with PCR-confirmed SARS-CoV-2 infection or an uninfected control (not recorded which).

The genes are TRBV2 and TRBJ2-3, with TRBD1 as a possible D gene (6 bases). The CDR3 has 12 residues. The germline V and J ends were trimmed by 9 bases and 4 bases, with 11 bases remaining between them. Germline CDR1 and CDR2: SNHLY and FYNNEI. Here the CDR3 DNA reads TGTGCCAGTTCCCGACAGGCAGATACGCAGTATTTT. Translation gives CASSRQADTQYF.

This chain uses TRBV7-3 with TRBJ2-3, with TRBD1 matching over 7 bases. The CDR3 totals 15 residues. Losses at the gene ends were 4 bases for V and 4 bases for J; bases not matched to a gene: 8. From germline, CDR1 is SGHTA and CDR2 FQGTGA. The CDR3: CASSSTGVGSDTQYF. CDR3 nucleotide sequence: TGTGCCAGCAGCTCAACAGGGGTTGGATCAGATACGCAGTATTTT.

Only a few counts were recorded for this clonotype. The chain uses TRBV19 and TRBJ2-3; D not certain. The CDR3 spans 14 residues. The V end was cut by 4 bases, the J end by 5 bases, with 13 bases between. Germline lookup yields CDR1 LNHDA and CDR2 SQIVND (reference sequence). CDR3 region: CASSKGPAGDTQYF. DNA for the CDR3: TGTGCCAGTAGTAAAGGACCAGCCGGAGATACGCAGTATTTT.

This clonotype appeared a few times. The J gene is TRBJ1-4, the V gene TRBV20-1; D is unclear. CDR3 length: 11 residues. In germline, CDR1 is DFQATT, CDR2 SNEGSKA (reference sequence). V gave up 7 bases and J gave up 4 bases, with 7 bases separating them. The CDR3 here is CSVSNNEKLFF. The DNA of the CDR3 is TGCAGTGTGTCAAATAATGAAAAACTGTTTTTT.